This T cell receptor beta chain was sequenced during a study of T-cell reconstitution after alpha-beta-depleted transplantation in children. Preparation of the TCRbeta library involved a method that used unique molecular identifiers. TCRdb redid the calling of the PCR reads with MiXCR, one entry per CDR3 protein. The table shows some 830,000 distinct CDR3 sequences, with around 15% occurring only once. Study-level points and caveats: Among T cells one year after transplant, newly produced cells accounted for most counts and diversity. Several hundred expanded graft clones reportedly supplied alpha-beta T cells about two months after transplant. The origin of high day-60 TCRbeta diversity in some patients lay in surviving recipient T cells and thymic progenitors.

Of note for this clonotype: The antigen is undetermined.

V shed 4 bases and J 5 bases; nucleotides not matched to a gene: 8. This CDR3 spans 15 amino acids. Looked up from germline, CDR1 is SGHVS and CDR2 is FNYEAQ. The source was PBMCs, mostly from graft donor cells, collected 360 days after TCRalphabeta/CD19-depleted stem cell transplant. The origin of this receptor is a male patient between 5 and 17 years old who had a stem cell transplant for acute lymphoblastic leukemia, so the T cells may come from the graft donor. The chain combines TRBV7-6 with TRBJ2-5; 9 bases are shared with TRBD2. In DNA form, the CDR3 reads TGTGCCAGCAGCTCGGAAATAGCGGGAGTGGAGACCCAGTACTTC. Its protein product is CASSSEIAGVETQYF. The entire variable domain, with the rest obtained from reference TRBV7-6 and TRBJ2-5, is as follows: GAGVSQSPRYKVTKRGQDVALRCDPISGHVSLYWYRQALGQGPEFLTYFNYEAQQDKSGLPNDRFSAERPEGSISTLTIQRTEQRDSAMYRCASSSEIAGVETQYFGPGTRLLVL.